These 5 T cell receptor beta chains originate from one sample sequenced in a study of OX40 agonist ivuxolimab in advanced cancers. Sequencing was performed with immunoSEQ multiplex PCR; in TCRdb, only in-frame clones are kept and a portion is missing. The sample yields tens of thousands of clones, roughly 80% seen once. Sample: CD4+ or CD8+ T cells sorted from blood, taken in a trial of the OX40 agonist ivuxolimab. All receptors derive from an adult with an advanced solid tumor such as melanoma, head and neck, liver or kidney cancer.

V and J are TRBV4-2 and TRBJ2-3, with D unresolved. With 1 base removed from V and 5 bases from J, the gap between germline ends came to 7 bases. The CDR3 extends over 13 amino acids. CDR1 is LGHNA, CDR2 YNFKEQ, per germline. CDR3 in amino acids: CASSQVGVDTQYF. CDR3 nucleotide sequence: TGTGCCAGCAGCCAAGTCGGAGTAGATACGCAGTATTTT.

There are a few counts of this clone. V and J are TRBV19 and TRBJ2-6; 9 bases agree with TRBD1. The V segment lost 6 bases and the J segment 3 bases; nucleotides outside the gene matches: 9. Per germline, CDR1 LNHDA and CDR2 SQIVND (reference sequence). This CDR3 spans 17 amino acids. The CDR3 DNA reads TGTGCCAGTAGGAGGACAGGGGATCAAGGTGGGGCCAACGTCCTGACTTTC. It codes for CASRRTGDQGGANVLTF.

CDR3 nucleotides: TGTGCCAGCAGTATTCGGCAGCAAGAGACCCAGTACTTC. The encoded protein is CASSIRQQETQYF. This rearrangement joins TRBV2 to TRBJ2-5; D gene ambiguous. Trimming pared 5 bases from V and 2 bases from J, leaving 9 bases between. The CDR3 loop spans 13 amino acids. The germline CDR1 and CDR2 sequences are SNHLY and FYNNEI.

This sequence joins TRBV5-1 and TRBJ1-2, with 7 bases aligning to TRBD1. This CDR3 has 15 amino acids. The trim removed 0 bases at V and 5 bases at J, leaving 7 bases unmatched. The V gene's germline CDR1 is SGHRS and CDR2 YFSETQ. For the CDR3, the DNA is TGCGCCAGCAGCTTGGAGGACAGGCCTCTTTATGGCTACACCTTC. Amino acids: CASSLEDRPLYGYTF.

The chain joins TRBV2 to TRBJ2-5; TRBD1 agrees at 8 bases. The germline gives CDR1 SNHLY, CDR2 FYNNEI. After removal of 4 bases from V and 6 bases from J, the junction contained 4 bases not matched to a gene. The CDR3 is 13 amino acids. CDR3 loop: CASSGGQGQTQYF. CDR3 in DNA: TGTGCCAGCAGTGGCGGACAGGGACAGACCCAGTACTTC.